This T cell receptor beta chain was obtained from a study of T cells in Graves' hyperthyroidism and ophthalmopathy. The study's findings and limits: Most clonotypes that expanded in the thyroid above 0.001 also showed up in blood.

This CDR3 contains 13 residues. Germline loops: CDR1 MNHNY, CDR2 SVGAGI (reference sequence). The ends were cut back, 2 bases at V and 3 bases at J, with 4 bases in the middle. There are a few counts of this clonotype. Its antigen remains unknown. TCR beta CDR3 region amplification was performed from RNA transcripts. A set of HTBI primers served as the primers for a first-round RT-PCR of the TCR CDR3. In TCRdb, the multiplex PCR reads were re-called with MiXCR into one record per CDR3 protein. The sample consists of over 300,000 distinct CDR3 sequences, around 13% of them appearing once. This receptor was obtained from a woman in her forties with Graves' ophthalmopathy. The rearrangement joins TRBV6-6 to TRBJ2-2, with unresolved D. The sample was blood. The CDR3 DNA reads TGTGCCAGCAGTTACGGCTACACCGGGGAGCTGTTTTTT. Translated, it gives CASSYGYTGELFF.